One TCR beta chain is described in this entry. Clones were read by immunoSEQ multiplex PCR, and TCRdb kept only the in-frame ones, dropping some. The data hold some 150,000 clones, with 65% to 85% observed a single time. The sample comes from a study of blood T cell repertoires in COVID-19. Study context: PBMCs, B-cell-depleted T cells, or T cells were the source of the cDNA or gDNA that made up the material.

The CDR3 sequence is 16 residues long. V shed 5 bases, J shed 2 bases, and the junction held 7 bases outside the gene matches. Looked up from germline, CDR1 is SGHAT and CDR2 is FQNNGV. The sequence derives from a man aged 45-60 years with active or convalescent COVID-19. The source material was peripheral blood. The rearrangement links TRBV11-2 to TRBJ2-3; 10 bases match TRBD1. The CDR3 region has the DNA TGTGCCAGCAGCCCCCGGACAGGGGGATACACAGATACGCAGTATTTT. It specifies CASSPRTGGYTDTQYF.